This T cell receptor beta chain was recorded in a study of glioma-infiltrating T cells after dendritic cell vaccination. TCRdb's copy holds only in-frame clones and misses some; the assay was immunoSEQ multiplex PCR. Found here are 90,000 to 100,000 clones, about 79% of them singletons; the top ten hold roughly 5.7%. CDR3 length equals 16 residues. Germline V CDR1 and CDR2: ENHRY, SYGVKD. V was pared by 3 bases and J by 1 base, with 7 bases of the junction left unmatched. The genes are TRBV10-3 and TRBJ1-1, with 8 bases matching TRBD1. The sequence derives from a human donor with glioblastoma. Source: blood, taken before dendritic cell vaccination. CDR3 amino acids: CAISDWTGNGNTEAFF. CDR3 DNA sequence: TGTGCCATCAGTGATTGGACAGGGAACGGGAACACTGAAGCTTTCTTT.